This T cell receptor (beta chain) is from a study of T cells in Graves' hyperthyroidism and ophthalmopathy. This clonotype was seen more than once but under ten times. What it recognizes is unknown. Study-wide results and limits: The blood repertoire included most of the expanded thyroid clonotypes above 0.001. A model using 13 V-J features told ophthalmopathy apart from stable hyperthyroidism.

RNA transcripts served as the template for amplifying TCR beta CDR3 regions. In the first-round RT-PCR of the TCR CDR3, the HTBI primer set was used. MiXCR, run by TCRdb on the multiplex PCR reads, gives a single entry per CDR3 protein. The repertoire holds 500,000 to 650,000 distinct CDR3 sequences, with approximately 48% as singletons. The CDR3 spans 12 residues. Germline-derived CDR1 and CDR2 are MDHEN and SYDVKM. Trimming removed 2 bases from V and 6 bases from J, with 7 bases in between. Exclusions: uncontrolled infection, other autoimmune disease, pregnancy, lactation. The receptor comes from an adult woman with Graves' disease, either hyperthyroidism or ophthalmopathy (not recorded which). V gene TRBV28 combines with J gene TRBJ2-5; unclear D gene. Sequenced material: peripheral blood or thyroid tissue (not recorded which). CDR3 region: CASSLKMKTQYF. The DNA for the CDR3 is TGTGCCAGCAGTTTAAAAATGAAGACCCAGTACTTC.